A selection of T cell receptor beta chains follows, all from one sample in a study of T cells in Graves' hyperthyroidism and ophthalmopathy. TCRdb redid the calling of the multiplex PCR reads with MiXCR, one entry per CDR3 protein. The profile covers nearly 750,000 distinct CDR3 sequences, with just over 35% appearing a single time and around 30% taken by the ten largest. Sequencing was carried out using blood. These receptors were taken from a woman in her thirties or forties with Graves' hyperthyroidism. Both conserved end residues are part of each CDR3. The D gene is left open where the match is weak. Rows may omit the clone size; those that give it use once, few, many or a size class.

d_call	clone_size	j_call	v_call	cdr3_nt	cdr3_aa
-	-	TRBJ1-5	TRBV19	TGTGCCAGTAGTACCCCGCTGGGGCAAGGTCAGCCCCAGCATTTT	CASSTPLGQGQPQHF
-	few	TRBJ2-7	TRBV6-4	TGTGCCAGCAGTGAATGGGACGGGATGACCTACGAGCAGTACTTC	CASSEWDGMTYEQYF
-	-	TRBJ1-2	TRBV20-1	TGCAGTGCTAGTACGGTCCCCATCCGGGGCTACACCTTC	CSASTVPIRGYTF
TRBD2	many	TRBJ2-5	TRBV7-2	TGTGCCAGCAGCTTAATGGGGGAGGGCGCAGAGACCCAGTACTTC	CASSLMGEGAETQYF
-	many	TRBJ1-2	TRBV5-1	TGCGCCAGCAGCCTGGAGTCGGCGAACTATGGCTACACCTTC	CASSLESANYGYTF
TRBD1	-	TRBJ1-4	TRBV19	TGTGCCAGTAGTATACAGGGACAGAGAAATGAAAAACTGTTTTTT	CASSIQGQRNEKLFF
TRBD1	-	TRBJ2-7	TRBV7-8	TGTGCCAGCAGCCCGGTTCAGACAGGGCCGAGCGAGCAGTACTTC	CASSPVQTGPSEQYF
-	many	TRBJ1-5	TRBV12-3/TRBV12-4	TGTGCCAGCAGTTTGAACGAAGGGCAGCCCCAGCATTTT	CASSLNEGQPQHF
-	-	TRBJ2-5	TRBV12-3/TRBV12-4	TGTGCCAGCAGTTACGGAACAACACCCCCGAACCAAGAGACCCAGTACTTC	CASSYGTTPPNQETQYF
-	-	TRBJ1-1	TRBV12-3/TRBV12-4	TGTGCCAGCAGTCCGGAGCGCCGAGGGACACCGGAAGTTGAAGCTTTCTTT	CASSPERRGTPEVEAFF
-	many	TRBJ1-1	TRBV29-1	TGCAGCGTTGTGAGGGGGGGGGGGATGAACACTGAAGCTTTCTTT	CSVVRGGGMNTEAFF
-	-	TRBJ1-1	TRBV19	TGTGCCAGTAGTCATGGGACGGAGAACACTGAAGCTCTCTTT	CASSHGTENTEALF
TRBD2	few	TRBJ2-5	TRBV11-2	TGTGCCAGCAGCTGGCCAGCGGGGGGCGACTTTGAGACCCAGTACTTC	CASSWPAGGDFETQYF
TRBD1	-	TRBJ1-2	TRBV5-4	TGTGCCAGCAGCTGGAAGGGACAGCAAGAAGACTACACCTTC	CASSWKGQQEDYTF
TRBD1	-	TRBJ1-2	TRBV14	TGTGCCAGCAGCCGGGACAGGGACCCTTTCGATGGCTACACCTTC	CASSRDRDPFDGYTF
-	-	TRBJ1-1	TRBV6-1	TGTGCCAGCAGTGCTTATAGCAGGGAGAGCACTGAAGCTTTCTTT	CASSAYSRESTEAFF
-	-	TRBJ2-2	TRBV5-6	TGTGCCAGCAGGACTTTACAGGGGAACACCGGGGAGCTGTTTTTT	CASRTLQGNTGELFF
-	-	TRBJ1-5	TRBV6-5	TGTGCCAGCAGTTACAGGCGGACCTATCAGCCCCAGCATTTT	CASSYRRTYQPQHF
TRBD2	few	TRBJ2-7	TRBV7-2	TGTGCCTGGGGGACTAGCGGCTACGAGCAGTACTTC	CAWGTSGYEQYF
TRBD1	-	TRBJ1-5	TRBV7-2	TGTGCCAGCAGCTTCAGCCCGGGACAGGGGTATAGCAATCAGCCCCAGCATTTT	CASSFSPGQGYSNQPQHF
TRBD2	-	TRBJ2-7	TRBV10-3	TGTGCCCTGAGTACTAGCGGGAGTAGGAGCGAGCAGTACTTC	CALSTSGSRSEQYF
-	-	TRBJ1-2	TRBV7-2	TGTGCCAGCAGCTTAGCAACAGGGTCGTACGGCTACACCTTC	CASSLATGSYGYTF
TRBD2	-	TRBJ2-5	TRBV7-9	TGTGCCAGCAGATATACCGGGACTAGTCTAGCAGAGACCCAGTACTTC	CASRYTGTSLAETQYF
-	many	TRBJ1-4	TRBV9	TGTGCCAGCAGCGTAGAATCTACAACTAATGAAAAACTGTTTTTT	CASSVESTTNEKLFF
TRBD1	few	TRBJ1-5	TRBV9	TGTGCCAGCAGCGTCGGACAGGCCGGGACTAATCAGCCCCAGCATTTT	CASSVGQAGTNQPQHF
-	many	TRBJ2-7	TRBV4-3	TGCGCCAGCAGCCCCTACGTCCGGGGACTCTACGAGCAGTACTTC	CASSPYVRGLYEQYF
-	-	TRBJ2-2	TRBV10-3	TGTGCCATCGGGCCGGGACTCCTGAGCACCGGGGAGCTGTTTTTT	CAIGPGLLSTGELFF
-	many	TRBJ2-2	TRBV7-9	TGTGCCAGCACCCTCTTTACCAACCTCGGGGAGCTGTTTTTT	CASTLFTNLGELFF
-	-	TRBJ1-1	TRBV6-5	TGTGCCAGCAGTTACACTCCGACAGGCCGCATGAACACTGAAGCTTTCTTT	CASSYTPTGRMNTEAFF
TRBD1	many	TRBJ1-2	TRBV7-9	TGTGCCAGCAGCCCGGGACAGGGTTCCTCTGGCTACACCTTC	CASSPGQGSSGYTF
-	few	TRBJ1-2	TRBV12-3/TRBV12-4	TGTGCCAGCAGTTTTTCCAATTTACAGGGAAGAGGCTACACCTTC	CASSFSNLQGRGYTF
-	many	TRBJ2-7	TRBV29-1	TGCAGCGTTGCGTCGGGGTCACGTCGGTACGAGCAGTACTTC	CSVASGSRRYEQYF
-	many	TRBJ1-2	TRBV9	TGTGCCAGCAGCGTAGGGCAGGACTATGGCTACACCTTC	CASSVGQDYGYTF
-	many	TRBJ1-3	TRBV15	TGTGCCACCAGTGAGGGGAAAGGAGGGGGAAACACCATATATTTT	CATSEGKGGGNTIYF
TRBD2	-	TRBJ2-2	TRBV11-2	TGTGCCAGCAGCCAAGAGCGGGGGGTGTACACCGGGGAGCTGTTTTTT	CASSQERGVYTGELFF
TRBD1	-	TRBJ2-5	TRBV6-5	TGTGCCAGCAGTTACTCATACCCGGGACAGGAAGCGGTACAAGAGACCCAGTACTTC	CASSYSYPGQEAVQETQYF
TRBD1	few	TRBJ1-4	TRBV28	TGTGCCAGCAGTTTATCCTCCGGGACAGGGGGCCTTGAAAAACTGTTTTTT	CASSLSSGTGGLEKLFF
-	-	TRBJ1-2	TRBV2	TGTGCCAGCAGTGTTAGGGGCGGAACCAACTTCTATGGCTACACCTTC	CASSVRGGTNFYGYTF
TRBD2	few	TRBJ2-5	TRBV4-3	TGCGCCAGCAGCCACGAATTAGCGGGAGAGAAGACCCAGTACTTC	CASSHELAGEKTQYF
TRBD1	-	TRBJ2-5	TRBV20-1	TGCAGTGTTGGACAGGGTCTCGAGACCCAGTACTTC	CSVGQGLETQYF
-	few	TRBJ2-5	TRBV6-5	TGTGCCAGCGCAGACAATTACCAAGAGACCCAGTACTTC	CASADNYQETQYF
-	many	TRBJ1-2	TRBV7-3	TGTGCCAGCAGTTGGCAGGACTATGGCTACACCTTC	CASSWQDYGYTF
TRBD2	-	TRBJ2-2	TRBV2	TGTGCCAGCGGGGGACTAGCGGGGCCCACCGGGGAGCTGTTTTTT	CASGGLAGPTGELFF
-	once	TRBJ2-1	TRBV19	TGTGCCAGTAGTATATCGGGGGACAATGAGCAGTTCTTC	CASSISGDNEQFF
TRBD2	-	TRBJ2-5	TRBV12-5	TGTGCTAGCCAGAGGGGACTAGCGGGAGACCAAGAGACCCAGTACTTC	CASQRGLAGDQETQYF
-	-	TRBJ2-5	TRBV20-1	TGCAGTGCTAGAACCGCAGGCACCGGGGAGACCCAGTACTTC	CSARTAGTGETQYF
TRBD1	once	TRBJ1-2	TRBV11-2	TGTGCCAGCAGCCACGGAAGGACAGGTGGTCACTATGGCTACACCTTC	CASSHGRTGGHYGYTF
-	-	TRBJ1-6	TRBV7-9	TGTGCCAGCAGCAATTCCGAATCAAGTTCACCCCTCCACTTT	CASSNSESSSPLHF
-	-	TRBJ1-3	TRBV29-1	TGCAGCGTTGCGGAGCAGAACACTGGAAACACCATATATTTT	CSVAEQNTGNTIYF
TRBD1	-	TRBJ1-5	TRBV5-5	TGTGCCAGCAGCCGTGTCTCCGGACAGGGCCATGGGCCCCAGCATTTT	CASSRVSGQGHGPQHF
-	-	TRBJ1-4	TRBV11-2	TGTGCCAGCAGCCCCTCGAACCCTAATGAAAAACTGTTTTTT	CASSPSNPNEKLFF
-	many	TRBJ2-2	TRBV7-3	TGTGCCAGCAGCTTCTATTCCGGGGAGCTGTTTTTT	CASSFYSGELFF
TRBD1	-	TRBJ2-5	TRBV10-3	TGTGCCATGTCTTCGACAGGGGGAGAGACCCAGTACTTC	CAMSSTGGETQYF
TRBD2	few	TRBJ2-3	TRBV29-1	TGCAGTTCTACTCCTAGCGGGGGGTTGGATACGCAGTATTTT	CSSTPSGGLDTQYF
-	few	TRBJ2-7	TRBV6-5	TGTGCCAGCAGTTATGAAGGGGGGTTCTACGAGCAGTACTTC	CASSYEGGFYEQYF
-	many	TRBJ1-2	TRBV7-2	TGTGCCAGCAGCCGTGGTGCCCGAAGTTCGGCCTTC	CASSRGARSSAF
-	-	TRBJ2-5	TRBV4-2	TGTGCCAGCAGCTTCCCCGGGGCCCAAGAGACCCAGTACTTC	CASSFPGAQETQYF
-	few	TRBJ1-4	TRBV5-8	TGTGCCAGCAGCTTGGGTAGAACTAATGAAAAACTGTTTTTT	CASSLGRTNEKLFF
TRBD1	-	TRBJ2-6	TRBV5-1	TGCGCCAGCAGCTCGTTCACAGGGGGCGCCTCTGGGGCCAACGTCCTGACTTTC	CASSSFTGGASGANVLTF
-	many	TRBJ1-6	TRBV2	TGTGCCACTCACCCCACGGTCTGGAATTCACCCCTCCACTTT	CATHPTVWNSPLHF